This T cell receptor (beta chain) was captured by sequencing in a study of blood T cell repertoires in COVID-19. Using immunoSEQ multiplex PCR, the repertoire was profiled, and TCRdb retains in-frame clones only, with some absent. In the table there are some 150,000 clones, about 88% of which are singletons. Germline V gives CDR1 SEHNR, CDR2 FQNEAQ (reference sequence). The CDR3 has 15 amino acids. V was shortened by 1 base and J by 12 bases, with 20 bases between the two germline ends. Sequencing was performed on PBMCs or T cells enriched from blood (not recorded which). The sequence was obtained from a woman under 30 who had recovered from COVID-19. This sequence joins TRBV7-9 and TRBJ2-3; a possible D gene is TRBD2 (5 bases). The CDR3, as DNA: TGTGCCAGCAGCTTAGTAACCCCGGGATTAAACAGCCAGTATTTT. This codes for CASSLVTPGLNSQYF.